The T cell receptor beta chain under discussion was sequenced for a study of cytomegalovirus exposure and HLA in healthy donors (dated by TCRdb to about 2017). General notes on the study: An earlier analysis of some 550 of the donors reported roughly 300 Gb of sequence data and some 120 million unique TCR beta sequences from around 200 million T cells. Around 320 gigabases of sequencing data and tens of millions of unique TCR sequences were included in an early release covering about 700 HLA-typed donors. Among the approximately 420 genotyped donors, about 85% belonged to the genetic ancestry cluster associated with self-reported Caucasian donors. The study aimed to test whether signatures of past pathogen exposure could be identified by cataloging public T cell receptors. The T cell repertoires of some 670 subjects were profiled by immunosequencing and related to cytomegalovirus serostatus. In addition to the first cohort of 666 subjects, a separate validation cohort of under 150 different subjects was used. The study combined high-throughput TCR immunosequencing, statistical association of individual TCRs with disease status, and machine learning to predict cytomegalovirus infection status. A later analysis re-examined previously published TCR beta repertoires from 600 to 700 donors and added high-resolution HLA genotyping to investigate patterns of TCR occurrence. The later analysis used no new phenotypic data to find candidate immune exposures, relying instead on TCR beta sequences and their occurrence across donors. To decide whether each TCR beta V gene segment behaved as functional or pseudogenic, an earlier analysis of approximately 590 of the donors relied on high-throughput TCR beta sequencing. Donor age, sex, ethnicity and CMV serostatus were compiled together with the repertoire data. A later genetic analysis used genome-wide SNP genotypes for about 65% of the roughly 700 donors, treating that subset as a discovery cohort. Every discovery cohort repertoire had been produced on one sequencing platform. HLA typing included class I and class II loci at four-digit resolution. The number of donors typed differed by locus, with 629-630 for A, B, C, DRB1 and DQB1, approximately 500 for DQA1, approximately 580 for DPA1, and about 450 for DPB1. A few DR-DQ haplotypes were treated as single units for association and clustering because of strong linkage in the cohort. Across some 400 genotyped donors of the cohort, an average of approximately 200,000 unique TCR beta nucleotide sequences per donor were sequenced, and roughly 20% of those sequences were non-productive. The full study reports these points: In a later genetic analysis, a missense DCLRE1C variant was associated with V-gene and J-gene trimming of TCR beta chains, and the association was replicated in an independent cohort. CMV serostatus was the only immune exposure information available for the cohort. In vitro tests confirmed that a few of the cytomegalovirus-associated TCR beta chains recognize cytomegalovirus antigens. Roughly uniform sequencing depth across donors was assumed in presence/absence analyses, although this assumption may not hold. Correlated functional status among segregating V segments might be attributable to linkage disequilibrium, but an unknown experimental factor could not be ruled out. A cluster of highly shared sequence variants was judged likely to represent a technical artifact of the sequencing pipeline. Specific HLA alleles were associated with more than 15,000 TCR beta sequences at a false discovery rate of 0.05 in a later analysis. A further reported finding was that TCR beta sequences accurately predicted the HLA-A and HLA-B alleles for most subjects in the first cohort. In a later analysis, TCR association rates were found to vary across HLA loci, with the most associated TCRs seen for DRB1 alleles and the fewest for HLA-C alleles. Most TCR sequences were seen in very few donors, while some public TCRs were found in many individuals. According to a later analysis, parvovirus B19, influenza, CMV and Epstein-Barr virus appeared linked to several top co-occurrence clusters. The study gave a list of 150 to 200 TCR beta chains associated with cytomegalovirus. Because counts were too low, seventeen rarely observed V segments, including chromosome 9 orphons, were excluded from the earlier analysis of 587 of the donors. Cytomegalovirus status was reported to be diagnosed by the classifier with high specificity and sensitivity in both the original and validation cohorts. The cohort was sequenced for TCR beta chains only, and without alpha or paired-chain data the features that could be detected were limited. HLA typing was unavailable for some donors at each locus, so association tests used only the typed subset. A later genetic analysis reported fewer N-insertions in productive TCRs among donors in an Asian-associated ancestry cluster than the roughly 700-donor mean. Strong co-occurrence of HLA alleles, especially DR and DQ, made assigning TCR associations to individual alleles difficult. Broadly in line with IMGT annotations, most TCR beta V segments showed up in productive rearrangements about 87% or about 30% of the time in an earlier analysis of several hundred of the donors. The authors suggested that the approach could potentially be generalized to other disease states and immunological phenotypes. In a later analysis, HLA-associated TCR beta chains were found to be more clonally expanded and to have lower generation probabilities than equally common non-associated chains. According to a later analysis, most CMV-associated TCR beta chains appeared to be HLA-restricted, and the HLA associations seemed to be driven largely by CMV exposure.

To prepare the library, the immunoSEQ multiplex PCR assay was applied. For the multiplex PCR, a mixture combining 60 forward primers for TCR Vbeta segments and 13 reverse primers for TCR Jbeta segments was used. A multiplex PCR assay on genomic DNA amplified the CDR3 region of rearranged TCR beta genes. The amplified TCR beta libraries were sequenced on the Illumina HiSeq System as 87-base-pair reads. From the authors' description of their analysis: A later analysis counted some 80 million unique TCR beta chains across the 666 repertoires, and roughly 11 million of these chains were shared by at least two donors. A nearest-neighbor algorithm error-corrected the raw reads and collapsed the reads into unique sequences, merging closely related sequences to remove PCR and sequencing errors. CDR3 sequences were aligned to IMGT reference sequences to assign V, D and J gene segments. For a sequence to be retained, a match of at least six nucleotides was required to both a V gene segment and a J gene segment. A rearrangement counted as productive if the CDR3 had no stop codons and remained in frame with V and J, and every other rearrangement counted as non-productive. CDR3 was defined by IMGT convention, running from the second conserved V-encoded cysteine to the conserved J-encoded phenylalanine. The earlier analysis of about 500 of the donors excluded sequences that lacked an unambiguous match to a single V gene segment. An earlier analysis of 500 to 700 of the donors classified V segments as functional when productive rearrangements were above 56.7% and as segregating when the standard deviation between donors was above 5%. A statistical classification framework was built for diagnosing cytomegalovirus status from the catalog of TCR beta chain sequences. In a later analysis, V and J genes were assigned by comparing TCR nucleotide sequences against IMGT/GENE-DB human TR gene sequences. Using the TCRdist pipeline, a later analysis assigned CDR3 sequences along with most-parsimonious VDJ recombination scenarios. In a later analysis, every TCR beta chain was defined by the combination of its CDR3 amino acid sequence and its V-gene family, and reads without a unique V-gene family were dropped. A later analysis removed 592 highly shared, low-generation-probability nucleotide sequences to deal with suspected cross-contamination and a sequencing artifact. In a later analysis, a clonal expansion index for each public chain was calculated from normalized within-repertoire ranks of inferred template counts. Generation probabilities in a later analysis came from a VDJ recombination model fitted to out-of-frame rearrangements, and those results were checked against IGoR. Hypergeometric tests were used in a later analysis to score TCR-TCR, TCR-HLA and TCR-CMV co-occurrence, with a repertoire-size bias correction applied to the TCR pairs. To estimate false discovery rates, a later analysis permuted the HLA or CMV assignments 20 times. A later analysis grouped co-occurring TCRs with DBSCAN, adding TCRdist sequence similarity when clustering within HLA-allele-positive subsets. Repertoires with fewer than 30,000 or more than 120,000 public chains, plus five repertoires with anomalous nucleotide sharing, were excluded from co-occurrence clustering. TCRdb took this table from immuneACCESS and kept in-frame rearrangements with V and J called. Such tables lack part of the clones; where checked against another copy, unresolved V genes explain under half of the gap, and the rest is unexplained. V and J calls and clone size are as listed in that table; D and trimming were resolved from the DNA. Here the sample has 95,000 to 150,000 clones; less than 20% occur a single time. Of the sample, 1.5% to 2% is held by the ten largest clones.

The cohort consisted of 600 to 750 healthy bone marrow donors. At the time of sampling, every cohort member was nominally healthy, though immune exposures that went unrecorded were likely present. The donor tested CMV seronegative and was one of the 352 seronegative cohort members. A peripheral blood sample was provided by each donor, and peripheral blood mononuclear cells were used for TCR beta sequencing. Genomic DNA was extracted from the blood cell samples with the Qiagen DNeasy Blood Extraction Kit. To note about this clone: Its antigen is currently not known. The record has no base qualities; no much larger clone is one base away.

What was sequenced was PBMCs. This clonotype was sampled from a woman aged 18-29 years in good health and CMV-seronegative.

The nucleotide sequence is TGTGCCAGCAGTCGGACAGCAACTAATGAAAAACTGTTTTTT. Its coded protein is CASSRTATNEKLFF. The V and J segments used are TRBV4-2 and TRBJ1-4; TRBD1 is a weak D gene call, 6 bases matching. V is pared back by 6 bases and J by 0 bases, with 8 bases lying between the germline termini. Spanning cysteine to phenylalanine, the CDR3 consists of 14 amino acids. Solely the CDR3 DNA is kept, with 42 bases framed from the first base. The germline V gene encodes CDR1 LGHNA and CDR2 YNFKEQ.